The 17 T cell receptor beta chains below come from one sample, sequenced in a study of beta chain features in type 1 diabetes listed by TCRdb under 2018. The library was prepared using the immunoSEQ multiplex PCR assay. The entire isolated RNA was reverse transcribed using the High Capacity cDNA Reverse Transcription Kit, and thus expressed TCRB transcripts were sequenced. The table was pulled from immuneACCESS by TCRdb, which kept in-frame rearrangements only. Such tables lose some clones; where checked, under half of the loss comes from unresolved V genes, and the rest has no known cause. This sample lists around 500,000 clones; 11% were detected once. Together, the top ten hold 0.045% to 0.06% of the sample. Sequencing was performed on naive CD4+ T cells from blood. Per the publication, the cell subset or site label means: true naive CD4+ T cells. These receptors were taken from a woman under 30 in good health.

This clone was detected only a few times. The chain uses TRBV10-3 and TRBJ2-2; D may be TRBD2 (5 bases). V dropped 0 bases and J dropped 6 bases, with 11 bases sitting between them. The CDR3 spans 15 residues. CDR1 ENHRY and CDR2 SYGVKD come from the germline V gene. The CDR3 region is CAISESRAEPGELFF. The CDR3 DNA reads TGTGCCATCAGTGAGTCGCGGGCCGAGCCCGGGGAGCTGTTTTTT.

The chain couples TRBV27 to TRBJ1-1; tentative D call: TRBD1 (6 bases). The germline V and J ends were trimmed by 0 bases and 1 base, with 6 bases remaining between them. From germline, CDR1 is MNHEY and CDR2 SMNVEV (reference sequence). The CDR3 extends over 14 amino acids. CDR3 in DNA: TGTGCCAGCAGTTTATCACAGGGGAACACTGAAGCTTTCTTT. As protein: CASSLSQGNTEAFF.

The chain joins TRBV10-3 to TRBJ1-1, with D possibly being TRBD1 (6 bases). V lost 2 bases, J lost 3 bases, and 10 bases lay in between. This CDR3 comprises 14 residues. Germline loops: CDR1 ENHRY, CDR2 SYGVKD. The CDR3, as DNA: TGTGCCATCAGTGAGACAGGGATGGACACTGAAGCTTTCTTT. Amino acids: CAISETGMDTEAFF.

This clone showed up just a few times. The chain uses TRBV5-1 and TRBJ2-5; D is ambiguous. V lost 2 bases and J lost 5, with 16 bases in between. The germline gives CDR1 SGHRS, CDR2 YFSETQ. This CDR3 comprises 15 residues. CDR3 protein: CASSFGRAVRETQYF. CDR3 in DNA: TGCGCCAGCAGCTTTGGTCGGGCCGTACGGGAGACCCAGTACTTC.

This clone turned up a few times. This chain connects TRBV15 to TRBJ1-2, with D unclear. The germline gives CDR1 LNHNV, CDR2 YYDKDF (reference sequence). CDR3 length: 14 residues. V lost 0 bases to trimming and J lost 1 base, with 6 bases between them. In DNA form, the CDR3 reads TGTGCCACCAGCAGAGATCGGTTTAACTATGGCTACACCTTC. As protein: CATSRDRFNYGYTF.

This clone was seen more than once but under ten times. The V and J genes are TRBV4-3 and TRBJ1-1; D is uncertain. Germline values: CDR1 LGHNA, CDR2 YSLEER. The V and J ends lost 2 bases and 7 bases respectively, with 14 bases between them. The CDR3 has 14 residues. The CDR3: CASSQSRVPFEAFF. The CDR3 nucleotides read TGCGCCAGCAGCCAATCTAGGGTTCCGTTTGAAGCTTTCTTT.

This clone was detected a few times. V usage is TRBV5-1 and J usage is TRBJ1-4; perhaps TRBD1 as D (6 bases). Looked up from germline, CDR1 is SGHRS and CDR2 is YFSETQ. The CDR3 spans 15 residues. Trimming left V 3 bases short and J 0 bases short, with 9 bases between. The CDR3 loop is CASSSGTTTNEKLFF. CDR3 DNA: TGCGCCAGCAGCTCCGGGACAACAACTAATGAAAAACTGTTTTTT.

The V call is TRBV11-3, the J call TRBJ2-1, with TRBD2 identical over 12 bases. CDR1 is SGHNT and CDR2 is YENEEA in the germline V gene. The CDR3 is 17 residues long. J was trimmed by 5 bases and V by 4 bases; bases with no gene match: 9. CDR3 region: CASSWSSGGASDNEQFF. CDR3 in DNA: TGTGCCAGCAGCTGGTCTAGCGGGGGGGCCTCGGACAATGAGCAGTTCTTC.

This chain links TRBV7-2 with TRBJ2-5; D might be TRBD1 (5 bases). Germline CDR1 SGHTA, CDR2 FQGNSA. V gave up 6 bases and J gave up 2 bases, with 22 bases separating them. There are 17 residues in the CDR3. The CDR3 spells CASRPPRMQGRQETQYF. The DNA of the CDR3 is TGTGCCAGCAGACCTCCCCGAATGCAGGGAAGGCAAGAGACCCAGTACTTC.

The chain combines TRBV4-2 with TRBJ1-5, with D possibly TRBD1 on 5 matching bases. Trimming left V 4 bases short and J 3 bases short, with 10 bases between. CDR1 is LGHNA and CDR2 is YNFKEQ in the germline V gene. The CDR3 consists of 14 residues. The CDR3 reads CASSPDSYNQPQHF. In DNA, the CDR3 is TGTGCCAGCAGCCCTGACAGTTACAATCAGCCCCAGCATTTT.

This clone was observed a few times. The gene calls are TRBV5-1 and TRBJ2-7; 9 nucleotides align to TRBD1. This CDR3 region has 14 residues. Losses at the gene ends were 0 bases for V and 6 bases for J; bases not matched to a gene: 4. Germline CDR1 and CDR2: SGHRS and YFSETQ. The CDR3 region is CASSLEGQGPEQYF. The CDR3 DNA is TGCGCCAGCAGCTTGGAGGGACAGGGCCCCGAGCAGTACTTC.

The table lists this clone with a few counts. This rearrangement joins TRBV29-1 to TRBJ2-1; perhaps TRBD1 as D (6 bases). V lost 6 bases and J 1 base, leaving 10 bases between the germline ends. The germline CDR1 and CDR2 sequences are SQVTM and ANQGSEA. The CDR3 is 13 residues long. CDR3 residues: CSVTGLSYNEQFF. CDR3 DNA sequence: TGCAGCGTCACAGGGCTATCCTACAATGAGCAGTTCTTC.

The chain employs TRBV7-2 and TRBJ1-1; 7 bases are a match to TRBD1. V lost 4 bases to trimming and J lost 0 bases; unmatched junction nucleotides: 5. This CDR3 is built from 15 residues. The V gene's germline CDR1 is SGHTA and CDR2 FQGNSA. DNA for the CDR3: TGTGCCAGCAGCTCCACGACAGGGATGAACACTGAAGCTTTCTTT. It translates to CASSSTTGMNTEAFF.

The chain joins TRBV5-4 to TRBJ2-5; 7 bases are a match to TRBD1. The junction had 7 bases not matched to a gene; V was cut back by 0 bases and J by 5 bases. The CDR3 runs to 15 residues. Germline V gene data show CDR1 as SGHNT and CDR2 as YYREEE (reference sequence). The CDR3 DNA reads TGTGCCAGCAGCTTGGTAGACACAGGGGAGGAGACCCAGTACTTC. This codes for CASSLVDTGEETQYF.

The chain combines TRBV9 with TRBJ2-6; no definite D call. Per germline, CDR1 SGDLS and CDR2 YYNGEE. The CDR3 length is 17 residues. The V and J ends lost 0 bases and 1 base respectively, with 11 bases between them. This CDR3 reads CASSVAATSSGANVLTF. The CDR3 DNA reads as TGTGCCAGCAGCGTAGCGGCTACCTCATCTGGGGCCAACGTCCTGACTTTC.

This clone was observed a handful of times. This may arise from a read error, as a much more abundant clone is one base away. The sample contains more than one DNA sequence encoding this CDR3. The chain links TRBV7-2 to TRBJ2-5; D gene uncertain. Germline V CDR1 and CDR2: SGHTA, FQGNSA. Deletions cut 5 bases from V and 5 bases from J, with 6 bases between. The CDR3 contains 11 residues. This chain's CDR3 is CASSQGETQYF. DNA of the CDR3: TGTGCCAGCAGCCAAGGGGAGACCCAGTACTTC. Drawing the rest from reference TRBV7-2 and TRBJ2-5, the complete variable domain is GAGVSQSPSNKVTEKGKDVELRCDPISGHTALYWYRQSLGQGLEFLIYFQGNSAPDKSGLPSDRFSAERTGGSVSTLTIQRTQQEDSAVYLCASSQGETQYFGPGTRLLVL.

This clone was observed a handful of times. The rearrangement joins TRBV7-3 to TRBJ2-3; TRBD2 might be the D (6 bases). CDR1 and CDR2 from the germline V gene are SGHTA and FQGTGA. The CDR3 runs to 14 residues. V lost 0 bases and J 9 bases, leaving 13 bases between the germline ends. CDR3 sequence reads: CASSLTGTVRTQYF. The CDR3 nucleotides are TGTGCCAGCAGCTTAACGGGGACTGTCAGGACGCAGTATTTT.